These 16 T cell receptor beta chains share one sample of origin, sequenced in a study of cytomegalovirus exposure and HLA in healthy donors. Data came from immunoSEQ multiplex PCR; TCRdb stores just in-frame clones and leaves some out. The table has a few hundred thousand clones, roughly 88% seen once. Source material: PBMCs. The receptor set was obtained from a woman between 18 and 29 years old in good health and CMV-seronegative.

The rearrangement uses TRBV18 and TRBJ1-1, with a possible D match to TRBD1 (6 bases). CDR3 length equals 18 residues. V shed 1 base and J shed 1 base, with 19 bases lying between them. CDR1 and CDR2 from the germline V gene are KGHSH and LQKENI. This CDR3 reads CASSPLEDSRGSNTEAFF. In DNA form, the CDR3 reads TGTGCCAGCTCACCACTGGAGGACAGTCGGGGATCGAACACTGAAGCTTTCTTT.

The gene calls are TRBV18 and TRBJ1-5, with a tentative D call TRBD1 (5 bases). The V gene's germline CDR1 is KGHSH and CDR2 LQKENI. This CDR3 contains 13 residues. Trimming took 5 bases from V and 6 from J, leaving 11 bases between them. CDR3 residues: CASSSRVFQPQHF. CDR3 nucleotides: TGTGCCAGCTCATCCAGGGTGTTTCAGCCCCAGCATTTT.

V usage is TRBV7-2 and J usage is TRBJ1-2, with 7 bases matching TRBD1. V lost 1 base and J lost 4; bases outside the gene matches: 3. The germline V gene has CDR1 SGHTA and CDR2 FQGNSA. The CDR3 runs 14 residues. CDR3 sequence: CASSLGGQSYGYTF. Here the CDR3 DNA reads TGTGCCAGCAGCTTAGGGGGACAGTCCTATGGCTACACCTTC.

The genes are TRBV9 and TRBJ2-7; a weak D match, TRBD2 (6 bases). Germline values: CDR1 SGDLS, CDR2 YYNGEE. The CDR3 contains 14 residues. The V and J ends lost 3 bases and 2 bases respectively, with 12 bases between them. This CDR3 is CASSGRDGAYEQYF. CDR3 DNA sequence: TGTGCCAGCAGCGGGCGGGACGGTGCCTACGAGCAGTACTTC.

The chain joins TRBV19 to TRBJ2-2; 11 bases fit TRBD2. With 4 bases clipped from V and 6 bases from J, the junction kept 13 bases outside the gene matches. Per germline, CDR1 LNHDA and CDR2 SQIVND (reference sequence). This CDR3 has 18 amino acids. CDR3: CASSTRGSGRVEAGELFF. In DNA, the CDR3 is TGTGCCAGTAGTACCCGTGGTAGCGGGAGGGTCGAGGCCGGGGAGCTGTTTTTT.

This chain connects TRBV2 to TRBJ2-2; TRBD1 might be the D (6 bases). Germline assignment: CDR1 SNHLY and CDR2 FYNNEI. Trimming shortened V by 6 bases and J by 3 bases, and 11 bases separated the two germline ends. This CDR3 is built from 14 residues. The CDR3 sequence: CASRGDTDTGELFF. The CDR3 region has the DNA TGTGCCAGCAGGGGGGACACCGACACCGGGGAGCTGTTTTTT. The full variable domain, in which reference TRBV2 and TRBJ2-2 provide the parts outside the CDR3, is EPEVTQTPSHQVTQMGQEVILRCVPISNHLYFYWYRQILGQKVEFLVSFYNNEISEKSEIFDDQFSVERPDGSNFTLKIRSTKLEDSAMYFCASRGDTDTGELFFGEGSRLTVL.

The chain couples TRBV5-1 to TRBJ1-2, with TRBD1 matching 11 bases. V trimming: 0 bases; J trimming: 8 bases; junction bases outside the gene matches: 12. CDR3 length equals 17 residues. Germline V gives CDR1 SGHRS, CDR2 YFSETQ. The CDR3 reads CASSLAPSGTGGGGYTF. The CDR3 coding sequence is TGCGCCAGCAGCTTGGCGCCCTCCGGGACAGGGGGAGGCGGCTACACCTTC.

The chain couples TRBV29-1 to TRBJ2-3; 11 bases agree with TRBD2. CDR3 length: 16 amino acids. Trimming cost V 0 bases and J 0 bases; bases outside gene matches: 2. Germline V gene data show CDR1 as SQVTM and CDR2 as ANQGSEA. The CDR3 spells CSVEEGLAESTDTQYF. CDR3 DNA: TGCAGCGTTGAAGAGGGACTAGCGGAAAGCACAGATACGCAGTATTTT.

CDR3 loop: CASSSGSGGAYYGYTF. CDR3 DNA: TGTGCCAGCAGCTCAGGTTCGGGGGGCGCTTACTATGGCTACACCTTC. The genes are TRBV7-9 and TRBJ1-2, with a possible D match to TRBD1 (6 bases). V was cut by 4 bases and J by 3 bases, with 18 bases left in between. Germline CDR1 and CDR2: SEHNR and FQNEAQ (reference sequence). CDR3 length: 16 amino acids. Filled out from reference TRBV7-9 and TRBJ1-2, the complete variable domain reads DTGVSQNPRHKITKRGQNVTFRCDPISEHNRLYWYRQTLGQGPEFLTYFQNEAQLEKSRLLSDRFSAERPKGSFSTLEIQRTEQGDSAMYLCASSSGSGGAYYGYTFGSGTRLTVV.

This clone was seen a single time. V usage is TRBV11-1 and J usage is TRBJ2-5, with TRBD1 as a possible D gene (5 bases). CDR3 length equals 15 residues. V shed 2 bases and J shed 5 bases, with 15 bases lying between them. Germline assignment: CDR1 SGHAT and CDR2 FQDESV (reference sequence). The CDR3 sequence: CASSLLATVTETQYF. The CDR3 nucleotides are TGTGCCAGCAGCTTATTGGCGACAGTCACGGAGACCCAGTACTTC.

The CDR3 nucleotides are TGTGCCAGCAGATTCGACAGGGGGGACTCCTACGAGCAGTACTTC. This translates into CASRFDRGDSYEQYF. The rearrangement joins TRBV6-5 to TRBJ2-7; 9 nucleotides align to TRBD1. This CDR3 region has 15 residues. Germline V gives CDR1 MNHEY, CDR2 SVGAGI. Losses at the gene ends were 6 bases for V and 0 bases for J; bases not matched to a gene: 6.

The genes are TRBV20-1 and TRBJ1-2; no firm D call. The V gene lost 7 bases and the J gene lost 8 bases, with 14 bases spanning the gap. The CDR3 consists of 11 residues. Germline CDR1 DFQATT, CDR2 SNEGSKA (reference sequence). For the CDR3, the DNA is TGCAGTGTCTCCCGGGGTGGAGGCTACACCTTC. Its protein is CSVSRGGGYTF.

The chain recombines TRBV28 with TRBJ1-1; D unresolved. V lost 4 bases to trimming and J lost 1 base, with 4 bases between them. Germline lookup yields CDR1 MDHEN and CDR2 SYDVKM. The CDR3 length is 12 residues. CDR3 in DNA: TGTGCCAGCAGTTCCTGGAACACTGAAGCTTTCTTT. Its translation: CASSSWNTEAFF.

Only one count was recorded for this clone. The V call is TRBV15, the J call TRBJ2-3; 13 bases match TRBD2. V lost 2 bases, J lost 6 bases, and 5 bases stayed unmatched. This CDR3 has 16 residues. The germline V gene encodes CDR1 LNHNV and CDR2 YYDKDF (reference sequence). The DNA of the CDR3 is TGTGCCACCAGCAGAAGGACTAGCGGGAGTCTCGATACGCAGTATTTT. Amino acid sequence: CATSRRTSGSLDTQYF.

The V and J genes are TRBV5-1 and TRBJ1-1; 12 bases are a match to TRBD1. V lost 3 bases and J lost 4; bases outside the gene matches: 10. CDR1 and CDR2 (germline): SGHRS, YFSETQ. This CDR3 region has 17 residues. This CDR3 reads CASSSEGQGAQGTEAFF. In DNA, the CDR3 is TGCGCCAGCAGCTCGGAGGGACAGGGGGCGCAGGGCACTGAAGCTTTCTTT.

This clone was observed a few times. The rearrangement joins TRBV2 to TRBJ1-2; D not certain. The CDR3 loop spans 13 amino acids. The V gene lost 8 bases and the J gene lost 8 bases, with 18 bases spanning the gap. CDR1 and CDR2 from the germline V gene are SNHLY and FYNNEI. The CDR3 loop is CASPGRGLGGYTF. CDR3 coding DNA: TGTGCCAGCCCGGGGAGAGGGCTGGGCGGCTACACCTTC.